This T cell receptor beta chain was captured by sequencing in a study of T cells after yellow fever vaccination. Study-level points and caveats: Shared CD4/CD8 clonotypes were a small share, likely from convergent recombination.

Conversion of TCR transcripts into cDNA relied on 5'RACE template switching, which added a universal primer site and UMIs. In TCRdb, the 5' RACE reads were re-called with MiXCR into one record per CDR3 protein. The sample includes hundreds of thousands of distinct CDR3 sequences, 9.5% to 15% of them seen just once. The length of the CDR3 is 15 residues. Trimming cost V 3 bases and J 1 base, with 12 bases left between them. Details on this clonotype: The antigen is not known.

The source is a man between 18 and 29 years old who received the YFV17D yellow fever vaccine. The chain combines TRBV12-3 or TRBV12-4 with TRBJ1-1; D is ambiguous. Sequenced material: CD4+ T cells sorted from PBMCs, taken 15 days after the yellow fever booster vaccination. The CDR3 coding sequence is TGTGCCAGCAGTTTGGAGGGATTAGGGAACACTGAAGCTTTCTTT. As protein: CASSLEGLGNTEAFF.